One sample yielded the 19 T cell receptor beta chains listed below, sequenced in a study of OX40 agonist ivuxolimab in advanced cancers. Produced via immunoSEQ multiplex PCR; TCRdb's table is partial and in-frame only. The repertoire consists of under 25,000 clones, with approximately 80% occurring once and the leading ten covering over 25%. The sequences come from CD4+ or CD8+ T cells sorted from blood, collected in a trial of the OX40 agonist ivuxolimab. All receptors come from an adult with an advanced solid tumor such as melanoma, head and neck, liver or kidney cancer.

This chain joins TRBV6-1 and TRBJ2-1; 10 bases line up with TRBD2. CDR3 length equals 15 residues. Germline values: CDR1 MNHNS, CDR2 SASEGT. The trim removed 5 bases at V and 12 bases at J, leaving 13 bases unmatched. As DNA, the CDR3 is TGTGCCAGCAGTTCCTGGACTAGCGGACAATCAATGCAGTTCTTC. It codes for CASSSWTSGQSMQFF.

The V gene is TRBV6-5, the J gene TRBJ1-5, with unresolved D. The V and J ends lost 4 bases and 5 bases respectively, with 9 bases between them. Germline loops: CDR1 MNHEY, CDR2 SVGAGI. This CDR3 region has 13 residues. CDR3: CASSSDVDQPQHF. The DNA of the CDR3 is TGTGCCAGCAGTTCGGACGTCGATCAGCCCCAGCATTTT.

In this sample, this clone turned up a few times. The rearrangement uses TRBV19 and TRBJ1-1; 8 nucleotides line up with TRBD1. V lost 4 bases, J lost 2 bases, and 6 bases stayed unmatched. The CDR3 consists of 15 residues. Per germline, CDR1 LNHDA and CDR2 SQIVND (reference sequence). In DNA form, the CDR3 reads TGTGCCAGTAGTACCATGACAGGGGTAAACACTGAAGCTTTCTTT. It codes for CASSTMTGVNTEAFF.

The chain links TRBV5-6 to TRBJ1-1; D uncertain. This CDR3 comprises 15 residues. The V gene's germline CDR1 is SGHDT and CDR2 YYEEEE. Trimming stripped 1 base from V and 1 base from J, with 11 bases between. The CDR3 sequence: CASSLRTGWNTEAFF. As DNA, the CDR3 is TGTGCCAGCAGCTTGCGCACTGGGTGGAACACTGAAGCTTTCTTT.

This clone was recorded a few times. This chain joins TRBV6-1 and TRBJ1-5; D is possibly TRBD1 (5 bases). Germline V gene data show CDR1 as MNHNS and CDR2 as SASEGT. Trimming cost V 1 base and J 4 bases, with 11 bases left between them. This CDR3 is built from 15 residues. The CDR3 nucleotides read TGTGCCAGCAGTGAAGACGACAGATCGAATCAGCCCCAGCATTTT. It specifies CASSEDDRSNQPQHF.

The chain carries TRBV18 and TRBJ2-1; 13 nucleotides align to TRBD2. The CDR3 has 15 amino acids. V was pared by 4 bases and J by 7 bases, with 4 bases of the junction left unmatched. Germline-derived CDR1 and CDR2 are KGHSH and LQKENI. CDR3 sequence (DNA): TGTGCCAGCTCACATCCGGGACTAGCGGGAAATGAGCAGTTCTTC. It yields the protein CASSHPGLAGNEQFF.

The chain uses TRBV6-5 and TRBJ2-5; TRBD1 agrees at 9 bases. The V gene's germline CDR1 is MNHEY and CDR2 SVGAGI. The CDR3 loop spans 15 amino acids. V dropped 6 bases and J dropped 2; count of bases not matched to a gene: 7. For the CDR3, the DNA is TGTGCCAGCAGCCCAGACAGGGGGAGACAAGAGACCCAGTACTTC. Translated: CASSPDRGRQETQYF.

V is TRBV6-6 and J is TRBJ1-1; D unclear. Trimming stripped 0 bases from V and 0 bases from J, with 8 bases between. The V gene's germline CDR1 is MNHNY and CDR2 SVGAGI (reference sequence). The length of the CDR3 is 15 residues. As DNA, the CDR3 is TGTGCCAGCAGTTACTCGAGTTTACTGAACACTGAAGCTTTCTTT. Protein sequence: CASSYSSLLNTEAFF.

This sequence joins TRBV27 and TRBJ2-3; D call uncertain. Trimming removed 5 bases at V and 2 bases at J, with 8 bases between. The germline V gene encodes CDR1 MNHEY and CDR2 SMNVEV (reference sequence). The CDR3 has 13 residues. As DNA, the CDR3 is TGTGCCAGCAGTCTCCTAGACACAGATACGCAGTATTTT. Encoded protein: CASSLLDTDTQYF.

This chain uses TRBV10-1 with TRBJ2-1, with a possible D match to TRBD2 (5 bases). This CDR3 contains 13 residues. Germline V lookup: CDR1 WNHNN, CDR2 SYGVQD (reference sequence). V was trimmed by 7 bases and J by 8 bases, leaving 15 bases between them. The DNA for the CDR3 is TGCGCCAGCAACCTAGCCCCAAGCGATGAGCAGTTCTTC. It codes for CASNLAPSDEQFF.

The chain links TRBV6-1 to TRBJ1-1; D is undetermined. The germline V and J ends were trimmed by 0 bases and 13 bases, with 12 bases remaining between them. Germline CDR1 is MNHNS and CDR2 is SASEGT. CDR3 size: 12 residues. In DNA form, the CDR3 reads TGTGCCAGCAGTGAAGCGCTTTTGGACGGTTTCTTT. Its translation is CASSEALLDGFF.

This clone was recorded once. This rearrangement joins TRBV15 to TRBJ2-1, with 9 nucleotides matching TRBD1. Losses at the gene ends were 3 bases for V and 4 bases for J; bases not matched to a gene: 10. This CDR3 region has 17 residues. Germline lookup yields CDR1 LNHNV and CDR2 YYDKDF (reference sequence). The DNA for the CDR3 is TGTGCCACCAGCAGCCTCGCGTTACAGGGGGCGTACAATGAGCAGTTCTTC. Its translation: CATSSLALQGAYNEQFF.

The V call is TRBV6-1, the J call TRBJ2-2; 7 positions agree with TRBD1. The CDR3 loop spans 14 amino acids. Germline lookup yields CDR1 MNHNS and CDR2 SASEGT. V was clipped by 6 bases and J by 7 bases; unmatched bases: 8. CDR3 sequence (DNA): TGTGCCAGCAGAGAACGACAGGGTGTCGGGGAGCTGTTTTTT. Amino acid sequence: CASRERQGVGELFF.

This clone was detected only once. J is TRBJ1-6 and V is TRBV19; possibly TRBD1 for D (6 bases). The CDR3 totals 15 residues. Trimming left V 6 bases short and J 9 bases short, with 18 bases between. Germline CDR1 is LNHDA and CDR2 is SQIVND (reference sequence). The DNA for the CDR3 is TGTGCCAGTAGCCCCCTTACAGGGCGCGGTTCACCCCTCCACTTT. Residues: CASSPLTGRGSPLHF.

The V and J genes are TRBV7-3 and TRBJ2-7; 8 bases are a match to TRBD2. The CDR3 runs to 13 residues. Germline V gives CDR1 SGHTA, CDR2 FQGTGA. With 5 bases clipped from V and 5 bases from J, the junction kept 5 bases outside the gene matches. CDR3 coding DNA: TGTGCCAGCAGCCCCCGGGGGGGACACGAGCAGTACTTC. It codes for CASSPRGGHEQYF. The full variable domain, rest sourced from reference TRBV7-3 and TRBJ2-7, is GAGVSQTPSNKVTEKGKYVELRCDPISGHTALYWYRQSLGQGPEFLIYFQGTGAADDSGLPNDRFFAVRPEGSVSTLKIQRTERGDSAVYLCASSPRGGHEQYFGPGTRLTVT.

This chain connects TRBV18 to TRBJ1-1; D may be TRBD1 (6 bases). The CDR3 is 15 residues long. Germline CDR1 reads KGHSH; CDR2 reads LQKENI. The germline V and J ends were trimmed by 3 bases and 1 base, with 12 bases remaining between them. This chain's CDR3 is CASSPRDTSNTEAFF. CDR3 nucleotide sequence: TGTGCCAGCTCACCCCGGGACACCTCGAACACTGAAGCTTTCTTT.

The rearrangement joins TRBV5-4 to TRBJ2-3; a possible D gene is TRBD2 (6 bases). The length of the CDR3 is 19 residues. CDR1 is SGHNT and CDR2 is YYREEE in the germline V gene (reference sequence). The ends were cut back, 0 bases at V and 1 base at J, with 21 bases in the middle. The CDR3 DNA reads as TGTGCCAGCAGCTTGGGACTAGTCTCATCCCGCACTGGCACAGATACGCAGTATTTT. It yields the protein CASSLGLVSSRTGTDTQYF.

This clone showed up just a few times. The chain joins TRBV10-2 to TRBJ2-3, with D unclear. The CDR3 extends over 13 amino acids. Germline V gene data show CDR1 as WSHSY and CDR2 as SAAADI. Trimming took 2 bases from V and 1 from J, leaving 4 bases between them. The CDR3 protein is CASSETGTDTQYF. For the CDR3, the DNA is TGCGCCAGCAGTGAGACAGGCACAGATACGCAGTATTTT.

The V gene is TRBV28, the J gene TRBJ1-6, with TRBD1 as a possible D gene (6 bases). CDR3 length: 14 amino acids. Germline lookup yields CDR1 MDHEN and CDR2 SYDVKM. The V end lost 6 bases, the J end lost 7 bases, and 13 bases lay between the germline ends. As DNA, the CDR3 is TGTGCCAGCAGGACAGGAACGGAAAATTCACCCCTCCACTTT. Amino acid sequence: CASRTGTENSPLHF.